The clone carrying this T cell receptor (beta chain) was picked up many times. Its specificity is unknown. The CDR3 is 12 residues long. From germline, CDR1 is DFQATT and CDR2 SNEGSKA (reference sequence). V lost 3 bases and J lost 1, with 7 bases in between. It was with a sample-barcoded 5' primer and a J-beta primer mix that a second PCR of about 6 to 12 cycles was run. TCRdb ran MiXCR on the 5' RACE reads and lists one entry per CDR3 protein. The table records some 1 million distinct CDR3 sequences, under 55% of them present only once. There were at least 5.5 micrograms of total RNA extracted from every sample. This sample was taken from a study of blood T cells in healthy people across ages. Study-wide points: Naive and antigen-experienced cells were not separated, limiting conclusive comparison.

This TCR was sampled from a woman aged 55-70 years in good health. Material for sequencing was blood. The gene calls are TRBV20-1 and TRBJ2-7; the D is unclear. The CDR3, as DNA: TGCAGTGCTAGGTGGCTGTCCTACGAGCAGTACTTC. Its protein is CSARWLSYEQYF.